A single T cell receptor (beta chain) is shown here with its context. A second PCR, run for roughly 7 to 12 cycles, used a sample-barcoded 5' primer plus a J-beta primer mix. Via MiXCR, TCRdb re-called the 5' RACE reads, giving one row per CDR3 protein. The sample lists more than 650,000 distinct CDR3 sequences; approximately 21% were seen once. With V trimmed by 8 bases and J by 7 bases, 19 bases remained unmatched. CDR3 length: 17 amino acids. Germline V CDR1 and CDR2: SGHTA, FQGNSA. This sample was included in a study of blood T cells in healthy people across ages. Sequencing input: blood. This clonotype originated in a man between 65 and 85 years old in good health. This rearrangement joins TRBV7-2 to TRBJ2-4, with 8 bases aligning to TRBD2. The CDR3 DNA sequence: TGTGCCAGCGCATCGACCCTGTCGGGAGGGGTTGGGAACATTCAGTACTTC. As protein: CASASTLSGGVGNIQYF.